Listed below are T cell receptor beta chains from one sample, sequenced in a study of blood T cell repertoires in COVID-19. Sequenced by immunoSEQ multiplex PCR; TCRdb stores in-frame clones only, minus some. The sample has fewer than 350,000 clones; 90% are singletons. The sequenced sample was PBMCs or T cells enriched from blood (not recorded which). The receptors originated from a woman in her thirties with acute COVID-19. Each CDR3 is given with its conserved first and last residue. D genes are given only for firm matches. The size entry is marked missing in some rows and otherwise reads once, few, many or a size class.

NA	NA	TRBV9	TRBJ1-2	CASSVNQGGGGGYTF	TGTGCCAGCAGCGTGAACCAGGGAGGAGGAGGGGGCTACACCTTC
NA	NA	TRBV2	TRBJ1-2	CASTARTGFGYTF	TGTGCCAGCACCGCTCGAACAGGGTTTGGCTACACCTTC
few	TRBD2	TRBV18	TRBJ2-7	CASSLGTSSYEQYF	TGTGCCAGCTCACTCGGGACTAGCTCCTACGAGCAGTACTTC
NA	TRBD2	TRBV4-3	TRBJ2-7	CASSEGTSGSYEQYF	TGCGCCAGCAGCGAGGGGACTAGCGGGAGCTACGAGCAGTACTTC
NA	NA	TRBV18	TRBJ2-7	CASSPGSPYEQYF	TGTGCCAGCTCACCGGGGAGTCCCTACGAGCAGTACTTC
NA	TRBD1	TRBV28	TRBJ1-5	CASSLVSGQGGQPQHF	TGTGCCAGCAGTTTAGTCTCCGGACAGGGGGGTCAGCCCCAGCATTTT
NA	NA	TRBV28	TRBJ1-5	CASSSKPGVYNQPQHF	TGTGCCAGCAGTTCAAAACCAGGGGTATACAATCAGCCCCAGCATTTT
NA	TRBD1	TRBV5-1	TRBJ1-2	CASSLQGDLNYGYTF	TGCGCCAGCAGCCTACAGGGGGATTTGAACTATGGCTACACCTTC
few	TRBD1	TRBV2	TRBJ1-1	CASRPGGNTEAFF	TGTGCCAGCAGGCCAGGGGGGAACACTGAAGCTTTCTTT
NA	NA	TRBV3-1/TRBV3-2	TRBJ1-1	CASSPNPGRTEAFF	TGTGCCAGCAGCCCAAATCCAGGGAGGACTGAAGCTTTCTTT
once	NA	TRBV6-1	TRBJ2-4	CASSEARGAAKNIQYF	TGTGCCAGCAGTGAAGCGCGCGGTGCGGCCAAAAACATTCAGTACTTC
NA	TRBD1	TRBV5-6	TRBJ2-5	CASSFTGGGETQYF	TGTGCCAGCAGCTTCACAGGGGGCGGGGAGACCCAGTACTTC